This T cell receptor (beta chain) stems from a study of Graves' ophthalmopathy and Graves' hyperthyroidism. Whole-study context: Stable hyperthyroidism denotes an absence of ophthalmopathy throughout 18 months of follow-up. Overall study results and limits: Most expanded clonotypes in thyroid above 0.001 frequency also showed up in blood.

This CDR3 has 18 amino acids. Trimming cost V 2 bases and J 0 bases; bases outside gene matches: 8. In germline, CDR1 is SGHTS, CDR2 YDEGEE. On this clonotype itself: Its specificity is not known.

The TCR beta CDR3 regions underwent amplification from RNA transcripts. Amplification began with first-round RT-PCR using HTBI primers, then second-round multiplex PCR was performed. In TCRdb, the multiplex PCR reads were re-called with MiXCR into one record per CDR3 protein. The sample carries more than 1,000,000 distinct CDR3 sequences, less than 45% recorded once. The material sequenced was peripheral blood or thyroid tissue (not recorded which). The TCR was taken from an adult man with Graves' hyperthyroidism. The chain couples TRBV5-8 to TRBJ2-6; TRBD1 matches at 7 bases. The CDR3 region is CASSFRTGPLSGANVLTF. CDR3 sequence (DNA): TGTGCCAGCAGCTTCCGGACAGGTCCCCTCTCTGGGGCCAACGTCCTGACTTTC.